A selection of T cell receptor beta chains follows, all from one sample in a study of cytomegalovirus exposure and HLA in healthy donors. Profiled with immunoSEQ multiplex PCR; TCRdb holds only in-frame clones, not every one. This table holds 150,000 to 200,000 clones, approximately 70% found once. The specimen was PBMCs. The origin of the receptors is a man aged 35-49 years in good health and CMV-seropositive. CDR3s include the opening cysteine and the closing phenylalanine or tryptophan. The D gene is left open where the match is weak. Clone size appears in some rows only: once, few, many, or a class for an expanded clone.

d_gene: .
v_gene: TRBV27
j_gene: TRBJ2-7
abundance: .
len: 14
CDR3aa: CASSLQGYFYEQYF
CDR3nt: TGTGCCAGCAGTTTACAGGGGTATTTCTACGAGCAGTACTTC

d_gene: TRBD1
v_gene: TRBV9
j_gene: TRBJ2-3
abundance: .
len: 16
CDR3aa: CASSAYRGSSADTQYF
CDR3nt: TGTGCCAGCAGCGCCTACAGGGGAAGTAGTGCAGATACGCAGTATTTT

d_gene: TRBD1
v_gene: TRBV7-9
j_gene: TRBJ1-2
abundance: once
len: 14
CDR3aa: CASSTGAGHYGYTF
CDR3nt: TGTGCCAGCAGCACAGGGGCAGGGCACTATGGCTACACCTTC

d_gene: .
v_gene: TRBV5-6
j_gene: TRBJ2-1
abundance: once
len: 12
CDR3aa: CASSRGGGEQFF
CDR3nt: TGTGCCAGCAGCCGTGGGGGGGGCGAGCAGTTCTTC

d_gene: TRBD1
v_gene: TRBV10-3
j_gene: TRBJ1-6
abundance: .
len: 18
CDR3aa: CAIRGTGNGSSYNSPLHF
CDR3nt: TGTGCCATCAGGGGGACAGGTAACGGTAGCTCCTATAATTCACCCCTCCACTTT

d_gene: TRBD1
v_gene: TRBV6-6
j_gene: TRBJ2-5
abundance: .
len: 12
CDR3aa: CASILPTGEQYF
CDR3nt: TGTGCCAGCATCCTACCGACAGGGGAGCAGTACTTC

d_gene: .
v_gene: TRBV18
j_gene: TRBJ2-7
abundance: once
len: 15
CDR3aa: CASSPEVGPSYEQYF
CDR3nt: TGTGCCAGCTCCCCCGAGGTGGGTCCCTCCTACGAGCAGTACTTC

d_gene: .
v_gene: TRBV5-1
j_gene: TRBJ2-7
abundance: .
len: 14
CDR3aa: CASRDPGGTYEQYF
CDR3nt: TGCGCCAGCAGGGATCCAGGGGGGACCTACGAGCAGTACTTC

d_gene: TRBD2
v_gene: TRBV18
j_gene: TRBJ2-3
abundance: .
len: 17
CDR3aa: CASSPPLGLVGVDTQYF
CDR3nt: TGTGCCAGCTCACCCCCCCTCGGACTAGTTGGGGTGGATACGCAGTATTTT

d_gene: TRBD1
v_gene: TRBV9
j_gene: TRBJ2-3
abundance: .
len: 15
CDR3aa: CASSVAGQVRDTQYF
CDR3nt: TGTGCCAGCAGCGTAGCGGGACAGGTTAGAGATACGCAGTATTTT

d_gene: TRBD1
v_gene: TRBV6-5
j_gene: TRBJ1-1
abundance: .
len: 12
CDR3aa: CAARHRGTEAFF
CDR3nt: TGTGCCGCGAGGCACAGGGGCACTGAAGCTTTCTTT

d_gene: TRBD1
v_gene: TRBV11-3
j_gene: TRBJ2-2
abundance: few
len: 14
CDR3aa: CASTDRGITGELFF
CDR3nt: TGTGCCAGTACCGACAGGGGGATCACCGGGGAGCTGTTTTTT

d_gene: .
v_gene: TRBV6-1
j_gene: TRBJ1-2
abundance: .
len: 14
CDR3aa: CASSDIGANYGYTF
CDR3nt: TGTGCCAGCAGTGATATCGGAGCTAACTATGGCTACACCTTC

d_gene: .
v_gene: TRBV2
j_gene: TRBJ1-2
abundance: .
len: 15
CDR3aa: CASSEIGDGNYGYTF
CDR3nt: TGTGCCAGCAGTGAAATAGGCGACGGGAACTATGGCTACACCTTC

d_gene: .
v_gene: TRBV11-2
j_gene: TRBJ2-1
abundance: few
len: 14
CDR3aa: CASSYRQGGDEQFF
CDR3nt: TGTGCCAGCAGCTATCGACAGGGAGGAGATGAGCAGTTCTTC

d_gene: TRBD1
v_gene: TRBV6-5
j_gene: TRBJ1-2
abundance: .
len: 12
CDR3aa: CASKTGLRGYTF
CDR3nt: TGTGCCAGCAAGACAGGGCTGCGTGGCTACACCTTC

d_gene: TRBD1
v_gene: TRBV9
j_gene: TRBJ1-5
abundance: few
len: 13
CDR3aa: CASSQGVNQPQHF
CDR3nt: TGTGCCAGCAGCCAGGGGGTTAATCAGCCCCAGCATTTT

d_gene: TRBD1
v_gene: TRBV18
j_gene: TRBJ1-1
abundance: .
len: 14
CDR3aa: CASSIDRANTEAFF
CDR3nt: TGTGCCAGCTCAATCGACAGGGCGAACACTGAAGCTTTCTTT